The entry below gives a single TCR beta chain sequence along with its context. The antigen is unknown. A much larger clone sits a single nucleotide away, making a read error possible. The data stem from a study of CD8+CD57+ T cells in acquired aplastic anemia. Study-level information: On average, sorted CD4+ and CD8+ cells gave 3.2 ug of DNA.

Profiles of TCR beta VDJ and CDR3 were generated from a genomic DNA template. One entry per CDR3 protein results from TCRdb running MiXCR on the reads. The sample records about 170,000 distinct CDR3 sequences, 55% to 70% being singletons. V dropped 2 bases and J dropped 4 bases, with 11 bases sitting between them. Germline-derived CDR1 and CDR2 are MNHNS and SASEGT. The CDR3 has 14 amino acids. Study observations and caveats: Nearly 30 CD8+ CDR3 sequences were shared between patients and controls.

The source of this sequence is a human donor in good health. The sample consisted of sorted CD4+, CD8+, or CD8+CD57+ T cells (not recorded which) from PBMCs. The V and J genes are TRBV6-1 and TRBJ1-2; D gene uncertain. CDR3 amino acids: CASSELLEVYGYTF. CDR3 in DNA: TGTGCCAGCAGTGAACTGCTGGAGGTCTATGGCTACACCTTC.